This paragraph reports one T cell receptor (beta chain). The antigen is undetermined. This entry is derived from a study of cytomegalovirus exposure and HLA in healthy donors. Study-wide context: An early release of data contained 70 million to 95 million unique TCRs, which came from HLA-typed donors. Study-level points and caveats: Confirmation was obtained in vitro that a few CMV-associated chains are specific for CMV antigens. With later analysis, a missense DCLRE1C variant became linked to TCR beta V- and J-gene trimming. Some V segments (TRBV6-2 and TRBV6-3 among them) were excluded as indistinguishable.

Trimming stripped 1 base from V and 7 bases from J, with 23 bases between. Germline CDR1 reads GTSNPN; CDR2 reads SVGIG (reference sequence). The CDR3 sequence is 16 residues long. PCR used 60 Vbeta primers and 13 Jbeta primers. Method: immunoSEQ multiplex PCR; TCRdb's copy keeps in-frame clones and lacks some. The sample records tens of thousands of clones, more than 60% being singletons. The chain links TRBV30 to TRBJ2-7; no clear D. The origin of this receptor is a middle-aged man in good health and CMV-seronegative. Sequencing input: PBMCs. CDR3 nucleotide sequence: TGTGCCTGGAGTGCCTCGATTTCGACACACCACTGGGAGCAGTACTTC. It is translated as CAWSASISTHHWEQYF.